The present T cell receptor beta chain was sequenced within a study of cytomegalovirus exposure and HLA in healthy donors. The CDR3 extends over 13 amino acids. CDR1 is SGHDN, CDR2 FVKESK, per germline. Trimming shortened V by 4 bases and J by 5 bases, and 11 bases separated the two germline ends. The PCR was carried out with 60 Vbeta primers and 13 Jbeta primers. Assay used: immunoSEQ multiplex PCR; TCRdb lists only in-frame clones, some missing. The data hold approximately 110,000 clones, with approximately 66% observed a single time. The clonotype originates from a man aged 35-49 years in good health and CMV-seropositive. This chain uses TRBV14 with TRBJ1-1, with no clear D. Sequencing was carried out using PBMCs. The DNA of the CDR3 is TGTGCCAGCAGCCTGAGCTTTTGGACTGAAGCTTTCTTT. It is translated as CASSLSFWTEAFF.